This paragraph reports one T cell receptor (beta chain). The data were taken from a study of blood T cell repertoires in COVID-19. Within 2 weeks of study entry, exposed participants had contacted a PCR-confirmed or clinician-diagnosed COVID-19 case. Germline V gene sequence: CDR1 SEHNR, CDR2 FQNEAQ (reference sequence). CDR3 length: 14 amino acids. Unmatched junction bases numbered 11, after V lost 6 bases and J lost 7 bases. As processed by the authors: Researchers report that nucleated cell counts were estimated from reference gene primer amplification. Clones were sequenced by immunoSEQ multiplex PCR, and TCRdb holds only the in-frame ones, with some missing. V, J and clone size are those of that table, while D and trimming were read from the DNA. Counted here are about 200,000 clones, 84% occurring once; the ten biggest clones make up roughly 3.1%.

The genes are TRBV7-9 and TRBJ1-2; 7 bases agree with TRBD1. Sequencing was carried out using PBMCs or T cells enriched from blood (not recorded which). This receptor was identified in a woman in her 30s who had been exposed to COVID-19. CDR3 DNA: TGTGCCAGCAGTTCCCAAACAGGGGTGACTGGCTACACCTTC. This sequence encodes CASSSQTGVTGYTF.